The text below deals with one T cell receptor (beta chain). Its recognized antigen is unknown. The CDR3 goes from the cysteine to the phenylalanine over 16 residues. Only the CDR3 DNA stays, 48 bases, in frame from base 1. V loses 2 bases, J loses 8 bases, and the germline ends lie 19 bases apart. As encoded in the germline V gene, CDR1 is LGHNA while CDR2 is YNFKEQ. In total, fewer than 750 healthy bone marrow donors made up the cohort. All cohort members were sampled while nominally healthy, although unrecorded immune exposures were likely present. The donor tested CMV seronegative and was one of the 352 seronegative cohort members. A peripheral blood sample was provided by each donor, and peripheral blood mononuclear cells were used for TCR beta sequencing. Genomic DNA extraction from the blood cell samples was performed with the Qiagen DNeasy Blood Extraction Kit. The data are from a study of cytomegalovirus exposure and HLA in healthy donors (dated by TCRdb to the late 2010s). In the study overall: According to an earlier analysis of around 600 of the donors, 150 million to 200 million T cells yielded 117 million unique TCR beta sequences and 276 Gb of sequence data. An early release covering some 640 HLA-typed donors comprised 300 to 350 gigabases of sequencing data and tens of millions of unique TCR sequences. Of the 350 to 450 genotyped donors, roughly 85% fell in the genetic ancestry cluster associated with self-reported Caucasian donors. The aim of the study was to test whether cataloging public T cell receptors could identify signatures of past pathogen exposure. The study used immunosequencing to profile the T cell repertoires of 666 subjects and linked those repertoires to cytomegalovirus serostatus. Besides the first cohort of hundreds of subjects, a separate validation cohort made up of roughly 130 different subjects was used. High-throughput TCR immunosequencing, statistical association of individual TCRs with disease status, and machine learning were combined to predict cytomegalovirus infection status. A later analysis re-examined previously published TCR beta repertoires from about 670 donors and added high-resolution HLA genotyping to investigate patterns of TCR occurrence. The later analysis used no new phenotypic data to find candidate immune exposures, relying instead on TCR beta sequences and their occurrence across donors. An earlier analysis of 587 of the donors used high-throughput TCR beta sequencing to judge whether each TCR beta V gene segment behaved as functional or pseudogenic. Donor age, sex, ethnicity and CMV serostatus were collected together with the repertoire data. A later genetic analysis took genome-wide SNP genotypes for about 65% of the roughly 670 donors and used that subset as a discovery cohort. Every discovery cohort repertoire had been produced on one sequencing platform. Class I and class II HLA loci were covered by the typing at four-digit resolution. The number of typed donors differed by locus: 629-630 for A, B, C, DRB1 and DQB1; 500 to 550 for DQA1; roughly 600 for DPA1; and roughly 470 for DPB1. About five DR-DQ haplotypes were treated as single units for association and clustering because of strong linkage in the cohort. Across around 400 genotyped donors of the cohort, an average of approximately 200,000 unique TCR beta nucleotide sequences per donor were sequenced, and around 19% of those sequences were non-productive.

Library generation was performed with the immunoSEQ multiplex PCR assay. For the multiplex PCR, a mixture combining 60 forward primers for TCR Vbeta segments and 13 reverse primers for TCR Jbeta segments was used. The CDR3 region of rearranged TCR beta genes was amplified from genomic DNA with a multiplex PCR assay. The Illumina HiSeq System was used to sequence the amplified TCR beta libraries as 87-base-pair reads. In the original analysis: In a later analysis, tens of millions of unique TCR beta chains were counted across the approximately 620 repertoires, and about 10 million of these chains were shared by at least two donors. Raw reads were error-corrected and collapsed into unique sequences with a nearest-neighbor algorithm that merged closely related sequences to remove PCR and sequencing errors. To assign V, D and J gene segments, CDR3 sequences were aligned to IMGT reference sequences. For a sequence to be retained, a match of at least six nucleotides to both a V gene segment and a J gene segment was required. Rearrangements were called productive when the CDR3 lacked stop codons and stayed in frame with V and J; all others were non-productive. CDR3 was defined according to IMGT convention as the region running from the second conserved V-encoded cysteine to the conserved J-encoded phenylalanine. The earlier analysis of about 570 of the donors excluded any sequence lacking an unambiguous match to a single V gene segment. In an earlier analysis of a few hundred of the donors, V segments were called functional above 56.7% productive rearrangements and were called segregating when the between-donor standard deviation exceeded 5%. A statistical classification framework was built to diagnose cytomegalovirus status from the catalog of TCR beta chain sequences. V and J gene assignment, in a later analysis, came from comparing TCR nucleotide sequences with IMGT/GENE-DB human TR gene sequences. A later analysis assigned CDR3 sequences and most-parsimonious VDJ recombination scenarios with the TCRdist pipeline. In a later analysis, each TCR beta chain was defined by its CDR3 amino acid sequence together with its V-gene family, and reads lacking a unique V-gene family were excluded. As a way to deal with suspected cross-contamination and a sequencing artifact, a later analysis dropped more than 500 nucleotide sequences that were highly shared and had low generation probability. In a later analysis, a clonal expansion index for each public chain was calculated from normalized within-repertoire ranks of inferred template counts. In a later analysis, generation probabilities were computed with a VDJ recombination model fitted to out-of-frame rearrangements, and the resulting probabilities were checked against IGoR. Hypergeometric tests were used in a later analysis to score TCR-TCR, TCR-HLA and TCR-CMV co-occurrence, with a repertoire-size bias correction applied to the TCR pairs. To estimate false discovery rates, a later analysis permuted the HLA or CMV assignments 20 times. In a later analysis, co-occurring TCRs were grouped using DBSCAN, with TCRdist sequence similarity added in when clustering inside HLA-allele-positive subsets. Co-occurrence clustering excluded repertoires with fewer than 30,000 or more than 120,000 public chains, plus five with anomalous nucleotide sharing. TCRdb mirrors the immuneACCESS table, restricted to in-frame sequences. Some clones are absent from its copies; in checked studies, under half trace to an unresolved V gene, and the reason for the others is unknown. The V and J calls and clone size were taken over from that table, and D and trimming were inferred from the DNA. The record for this sample contains more than 70,000 clones. Approximately 1.5% of the sample comes from the top ten.

Study-level results and caveats: According to a later genetic analysis, donors in an Asian-associated ancestry cluster had fewer N-insertions in productive TCRs than the roughly 700-donor mean. A further reported finding was that TCR beta sequences accurately predicted the HLA-A and HLA-B alleles for most subjects in the first cohort. V-gene and J-gene trimming of TCR beta chains was associated with a missense DCLRE1C variant in a later genetic analysis, and the association was replicated in an independent cohort. At a false discovery rate of 0.05, a later analysis linked some 17,000 TCR beta sequences to specific HLA alleles. A group of highly shared sequence variants was considered likely to be a technical artifact of the sequencing pipeline. Linkage disequilibrium might explain the correlated functional status among segregating V segments, but an unknown experimental factor could not be excluded. The 87-base-pair reads could not distinguish some IMGT-functional V segments, including TRBV6-2 and TRBV6-3, so those segments were excluded. Assigning TCR associations to individual alleles was difficult when HLA alleles, especially DR and DQ, strongly co-occurred. The authors suggested that the approach could potentially be generalized to other disease states and immunological phenotypes. In vitro tests confirmed that a few of the cytomegalovirus-associated TCR beta chains recognize cytomegalovirus antigens. Because HLA typing was missing for some donors at each locus, association tests included only the typed subset. Because counts were too low, roughly 18 rarely observed V segments, including chromosome 9 orphons, were left out of the earlier analysis of over 550 of the donors. Several of the top co-occurrence clusters appeared to be linked to parvovirus B19, influenza, CMV and Epstein-Barr virus, according to a later analysis. Roughly uniform sequencing depth across donors was assumed in presence/absence analyses, although this assumption may not hold. In this cohort, only TCR beta chains were sequenced, and detectable features were limited by the absence of alpha or paired-chain data. CMV serostatus was the only immune exposure information available for the cohort. In the study, about 150 TCR beta chains were listed as associated with cytomegalovirus. Most CMV-associated TCR beta chains appeared to be HLA-restricted in a later analysis, and the HLA associations seemed to be driven largely by CMV exposure. The classifier was reported to diagnose cytomegalovirus status with high specificity and sensitivity in both the original cohort and the validation cohort. In a later analysis, TCR association rates were found to vary across HLA loci, with the most associated TCRs seen for DRB1 alleles and the fewest for HLA-C alleles. Compared with equally common non-associated chains, HLA-associated TCR beta chains in a later analysis were more clonally expanded and had lower generation probabilities. An earlier analysis of 450 to 750 of the donors showed that most TCR beta V segments appeared in productive rearrangements either about 87% or about 30% of the time, which broadly matched IMGT annotations. Most TCR sequences were observed very rarely across donors, whereas some public TCRs were present in many individuals.

This sequence was found in an older woman in good health and CMV-seronegative. The chain uses TRBV4-2 and TRBJ2-1, and possibly TRBD2, on 7 matching bases. The sequenced sample consisted of PBMCs. The encoded CDR3 is CASSQIGGGSGDEQFF. Read as DNA, the sequence is TGTGCCAGCAGCCAAATCGGGGGCGGGAGCGGGGATGAGCAGTTCTTC.